These 28 T cell receptor beta chains were sequenced from one sample in a study of regulatory T cells in long-lasting Graves disease. Time point of the sample: newly diagnosed GD, antithyroid drugs for less than 3 months. RNA extracted from PBMCs served as the sequencing template. Construction of TCR beta libraries relied on iRepertoire HTBI primers and on Arm-PCR targeting CDR3 regions. TCRdb reanalysed the multiplex PCR reads using MiXCR and keeps one entry per CDR3 protein. The sample holds fewer than 500,000 distinct CDR3 sequences, 16% seen once. The same sample was also used in a study of T cells in Graves' hyperthyroidism and ophthalmopathy.

The sequenced sample was peripheral blood mononuclear cells (PBMCs), obtained at new diagnosis, from a patient treated with antithyroid drugs. Receptors were obtained from a man between 40 and 49 years old with Graves disease.

In its sample, this clonotype was seen many times. The gene calls are TRBV5-1 and TRBJ2-7, with a weak D call TRBD1 (5 bases). V lost 0 bases and J 0 bases, leaving 10 bases between the germline ends. Germline V gene lookup returns CDR1 SGHRS and CDR2 YFSETQ. This CDR3 has 15 amino acids. CDR3 nucleotides: TGCGCCAGCAGCTTGGTTGCAGGGTCCTCCTACGAGCAGTACTTC. Translated: CASSLVAGSSYEQYF.

The chain employs TRBV19 and TRBJ2-5; D is ambiguous. This CDR3 contains 13 residues. In germline, CDR1 is LNHDA, CDR2 SQIVND (reference sequence). Trimming removed 1 base from V and 4 bases from J, with 7 bases in between. The chain's CDR3 is CASSIGGGETQYF. The DNA for the CDR3 is TGTGCCAGTAGTATAGGGGGTGGAGAGACCCAGTACTTC. Using reference TRBV19 and TRBJ2-5 for the parts outside the CDR3, the full variable domain is DGGITQSPKYLFRKEGQNVTLSCEQNLNHDAMYWYRQDPGQGLRLIYYSQIVNDFQKGDIAEGYSVSREKKESFPLTVTSAQKNPTAFYLCASSIGGGETQYFGPGTRLLVL.

This clonotype was detected many times. This chain joins TRBV7-3 and TRBJ2-3; D possibly corresponds to TRBD2 (5 bases). This CDR3 spans 15 amino acids. Germline CDR1 is SGHTA and CDR2 is FQGTGA. Trimming removed 2 bases at V and 2 bases at J, with 11 bases between. The DNA of the CDR3 is TGTGCCAGCAGCTTATTGGGGAGAGACACAGATACGCAGTATTTT. Its translation is CASSLLGRDTDTQYF.

In its sample, this clonotype was seen a few times. This sequence joins TRBV6-1 and TRBJ2-3; the match to TRBD2 covers 9 bases. With 6 bases clipped from V and 2 bases from J, the junction kept 3 bases outside the gene matches. Germline V gene data show CDR1 as MNHNS and CDR2 as SASEGT. CDR3 length equals 14 residues. CDR3 coding DNA: TGTGCCAGCAGGACTAGCGGCGACACAGATACGCAGTATTTT. Protein product: CASRTSGDTDTQYF.

This clonotype was picked up many times. The rearrangement joins TRBV7-2 to TRBJ2-1; D perhaps matches TRBD2 (7 bases). Germline loops: CDR1 SGHTA, CDR2 FQGNSA. With 5 bases removed from V and 0 bases from J, the gap between germline ends came to 20 bases. The CDR3 spans 18 residues. As DNA, the CDR3 is TGTGCCAGCAGCCAACGGGGGGCAGGGGCTATCTCCTACAATGAGCAGTTCTTC. Translated: CASSQRGAGAISYNEQFF.

This chain connects TRBV6-5 to TRBJ2-2; D remains ambiguous. Trimming stripped 0 bases from V and 4 bases from J, with 12 bases between. The CDR3 contains 16 residues. CDR1 and CDR2 (germline): MNHEY, SVGAGI. CDR3 DNA: TGTGCCAGCAGTTACTCGATGTTCGGCGGCACCGGGGAGCTGTTTTTT. Protein product: CASSYSMFGGTGELFF.

The chain employs TRBV11-2 and TRBJ2-7; a weak D match, TRBD2 (6 bases). Trimming cost V 1 base and J 0 bases, with 10 bases left between them. The CDR3 length is 15 residues. CDR1 is SGHAT and CDR2 is FQNNGV in the germline V gene. The CDR3 DNA follows: TGTGCCAGCAGCTTAGGGAGAGCGGGCTCCTACGAGCAGTACTTC. It encodes CASSLGRAGSYEQYF. Filled out from reference TRBV11-2 and TRBJ2-7, the complete variable domain reads EAGVAQSPRYKIIEKRQSVAFWCNPISGHATLYWYQQILGQGPKLLIQFQNNGVVDDSQLPKDRFSAERLKGVDSTLKIQPAKLEDSAVYLCASSLGRAGSYEQYFGPGTRLTVT.

The J gene is TRBJ2-6, the V gene TRBV6-5; D is possibly TRBD1 (5 bases). The length of the CDR3 is 18 residues. V was shortened by 1 base and J by 1 base, with 14 bases between the two germline ends. Looked up from germline, CDR1 is MNHEY and CDR2 is SVGAGI. DNA for the CDR3: TGTGCCAGCAGTTACTATGGGGCAGCACTATCTGGGGCCAACGTCCTGACTTTC. Translating it yields CASSYYGAALSGANVLTF.

The rearrangement uses TRBV2 and TRBJ2-2; 9 bases match TRBD1. This CDR3 has 20 residues. The germline CDR1 and CDR2 sequences are SNHLY and FYNNEI. Trimming took 6 bases from V and 0 from J; bases not matched to a gene: 17. The CDR3 spells CASSQTGTGISSANTGELFF. Written as DNA, the CDR3 is TGTGCCAGCAGCCAAACCGGGACAGGGATTAGTTCAGCGAACACCGGGGAGCTGTTTTTT.

The chain links TRBV6-5 to TRBJ1-2; D unclear. V lost 0 bases and J lost 2, with 4 bases in between. Germline-derived CDR1 and CDR2 are MNHEY and SVGAGI. The CDR3 runs to 13 residues. The CDR3 DNA is TGTGCCAGCAGTTACTCGGGCAACTATGGCTACACCTTC. Its translation is CASSYSGNYGYTF.

The chain recombines TRBV27 with TRBJ1-1; D is ambiguous. Germline V gene lookup returns CDR1 MNHEY and CDR2 SMNVEV (reference sequence). The V end was cut by 4 bases, the J end by 4 bases, with 22 bases between. The CDR3 is 17 amino acids. The CDR3 nucleotides are TGTGCCAGCAGTTCGTCCCGGGATCGACCTCTTGGCACTGAAGCTTTCTTT. Amino acids: CASSSSRDRPLGTEAFF.

Remarks on this clonotype: At one end, the junction sequence differs from germline, possibly due to a read error. This chain connects TRBV25-1 to TRBJ2-1, with a weak D call TRBD2 (6 bases). The J call may be wrong; the DNA end is better matched by TRBJ2-5. This CDR3 is 14 amino acids long. Germline CDR1 MGHDK, CDR2 SYGVNS. The CDR3 region is CAGSGAAGPETQYF. The CDR3 bases are TGTGCCGGCAGTGGAGCTGCGGGACCGGAGACCCAGTACTTC.

This clonotype was picked up a small number of times. This may stem from a read error, because a much larger clone lies one nucleotide away. The chain couples TRBV7-2 to TRBJ2-3; D is tentatively TRBD1 or TRBD2 (5 bases each). Germline assignment: CDR1 SGHTA and CDR2 FQGNSA. The CDR3 loop spans 18 amino acids. The CDR3 protein is CASSLDDSGVGGTGTQYF. As DNA, the CDR3 is TGTGCCAGCAGCTTAGATGACAGCGGAGTTGGGGGTACAGGTACGCAGTATTTT.

The chain uses TRBV20-1 and TRBJ1-2; no clear D gene. Germline V CDR1 and CDR2: DFQATT, SNEGSKA (reference sequence). This CDR3 has 10 amino acids. The V end lost 3 bases, the J end lost 8 bases, and 7 bases lay between the germline ends. The chain's CDR3 is CSASREGYTF. In nucleotides, the CDR3 is TGCAGTGCTAGCCGAGAAGGCTACACCTTC.

The chain couples TRBV6-2 or TRBV6-3 to TRBJ1-1; possible D gene TRBD1, 5 bases. V lost 5 bases, J lost 6 bases, and 16 bases lay in between. The CDR3 has 14 amino acids. Germline values: CDR1 MNHEY, CDR2 SVGEGT. CDR3 sequence: CASSERGKNSEAFF. CDR3 nucleotides: TGTGCCAGCAGTGAAAGGGGCAAAAATTCTGAAGCTTTCTTT.

This clonotype showed up many times. V is TRBV2 and J is TRBJ1-2; 7 bases are a match to TRBD1. The junction had 4 bases not matched to a gene; V was cut back by 11 bases and J by 4 bases. CDR3 length: 11 residues. In germline, CDR1 is SNHLY, CDR2 FYNNEI. As DNA, the CDR3 is TGTGCCGAGGGACAGATCTATGGCTACACCTTC. As protein: CAEGQIYGYTF.

In this sample, this clonotype turned up many times. The rearrangement links TRBV7-9 to TRBJ2-7, with 10 positions matching TRBD1. V gave up 5 bases and J gave up 5 bases; unmatched junction bases: 15. Germline CDR1 reads SEHNR; CDR2 reads FQNEAQ (reference sequence). CDR3 length equals 17 residues. Written as DNA, the CDR3 is TGTGCCAGCAGCACGGACAGGGGGAGTAGAGGGTTCCACGAGCAGTACTTC. This encodes CASSTDRGSRGFHEQYF.

The chain uses TRBV7-3 and TRBJ1-6; 7 bases line up with TRBD1. V dropped 6 bases and J dropped 8; count of bases not matched to a gene: 4. Germline-derived CDR1 and CDR2 are SGHTA and FQGTGA. The CDR3 has 13 residues. CDR3: CASSHDRDSPLHF. In DNA form, the CDR3 reads TGTGCCAGCAGTCACGACAGGGATTCACCCCTCCACTTT.

This clonotype was counted many times. The rearrangement joins TRBV7-9 to TRBJ2-7; D unclear. Germline CDR1 is SEHNR and CDR2 is FQNEAQ (reference sequence). V was cut by 7 bases and J by 0 bases, with 13 bases left in between. The CDR3 has 14 residues. The CDR3 DNA follows: TGTGCCAGCACCATCCCGGTAGGCTCCTACGAGCAGTACTTC. Translating gives CASTIPVGSYEQYF.

This clonotype was detected ten times or more. The genes are TRBV5-1 and TRBJ2-5, with D hard to call. Trimming removed 4 bases from V and 5 bases from J, with 9 bases in between. The CDR3 is made up of 12 amino acids. Germline V gene sequence: CDR1 SGHRS, CDR2 YFSETQ. The CDR3 reads CASSRAEETQYF. The CDR3, as DNA: TGCGCCAGCAGCCGAGCCGAGGAGACCCAGTACTTC. The variable domain in full, with the rest retrieved from reference TRBV5-1 and TRBJ2-5, is KAGVTQTPRYLIKTRGQQVTLSCSPISGHRSVSWYQQTPGQGLQFLFEYFSETQRNKGNFPGRFSGRQFSNSRSEMNVSTLELGDSALYLCASSRAEETQYFGPGTRLLVL.

V is TRBV6-1 and J is TRBJ2-1, with D tentatively TRBD2 (7 bases). The CDR3 has 14 residues. Deletions cut 5 bases from V and 9 bases from J, with 17 bases between. CDR1 is MNHNS, CDR2 SASEGT, per germline. DNA for the CDR3: TGTGCCAGCAGTCAGGGGCGGGGGATCAGTGAGCAGTTCTTC. It codes for CASSQGRGISEQFF.

This clonotype came up many times. The V gene is TRBV12-5, the J gene TRBJ2-1; D gene ambiguous. V was trimmed by 7 bases and J by 1 base, leaving 20 bases between them. The CDR3 totals 17 residues. CDR1 and CDR2 (germline): LGHNT, FRNRAP. The CDR3 region is CASAPRPGAPSYNEQFF. The CDR3 nucleotides read TGTGCTAGTGCTCCCCGACCCGGAGCGCCGTCCTACAATGAGCAGTTCTTC.

Only a few counts were recorded for this clonotype. V and J are TRBV29-1 and TRBJ2-1; weak D call: TRBD2 (5 bases). There are 11 residues in the CDR3. V shed 8 bases and J shed 8 bases, with 13 bases lying between them. Germline CDR1 SQVTM, CDR2 ANQGSEA. CDR3 sequence reads: CSSDWFDEQFF. As DNA, the CDR3 is TGCAGCTCGGACTGGTTTGATGAGCAGTTCTTC.

This chain uses TRBV6-1 with TRBJ2-7; D is perhaps TRBD1 or TRBD2 (5 bases each). Trimming took 10 bases from V and 4 from J, leaving 17 bases between them. The CDR3 consists of 13 residues. CDR1 and CDR2 from the germline V gene are MNHNS and SASEGT. As DNA, the CDR3 is TGTGCCATCGTGGCAGGGTCGGGGTACGAGCAGTACTTC. It yields the protein CAIVAGSGYEQYF.

This clonotype was recorded many times. V is TRBV5-6 and J is TRBJ2-2, with D possibly TRBD1 on 6 matching bases. V lost 4 bases and J lost 7, with 14 bases in between. CDR1 SGHDT and CDR2 YYEEEE come from the germline V gene. This CDR3 comprises 14 residues. CDR3: CASSPDRRSGELFF. The CDR3 DNA reads as TGTGCCAGCAGCCCGGACAGAAGAAGCGGGGAGCTGTTTTTT. The full variable domain, rest sourced from reference TRBV5-6 and TRBJ2-2, is DAGVTQSPTHLIKTRGQQVTLRCSPKSGHDTVSWYQQALGQGPQFIFQYYEEEERQRGNFPDRFSGHQFPNYSSELNVNALLLGDSALYLCASSPDRRSGELFFGEGSRLTVL.

This clonotype was observed a few times. The J gene is TRBJ2-7, the V gene TRBV28; 8 nucleotides align to TRBD2. V gave up 5 bases and J gave up 0 bases; unmatched junction bases: 3. The germline V gene has CDR1 MDHEN and CDR2 SYDVKM. This CDR3 region has 14 residues. The CDR3 here is CASSRGGGSYEQYF. CDR3 DNA: TGTGCCAGCAGTCGGGGGGGGGGCTCCTACGAGCAGTACTTC.

This clonotype was counted at least ten times. The V call is TRBV6-2 or TRBV6-3, the J call TRBJ2-1; D could derive from TRBD1 or TRBD2 (5 bases each). Trimming shortened V by 0 bases and J by 9 bases, and 15 bases separated the two germline ends. Per the germline V gene, CDR1 is MNHEY and CDR2 is SVGEGT. This CDR3 region has 15 residues. In nucleotides, the CDR3 is TGTGCCAGCAGTTACTCGATTTTAGGGGCGGGTGAGCAGTTCTTC. Its translation is CASSYSILGAGEQFF.

The genes are TRBV7-3 and TRBJ1-1; D unresolved. The CDR3 totals 16 residues. The V end was cut by 1 base, the J end by 2 bases, with 14 bases between. Germline CDR1 is SGHTA and CDR2 is FQGTGA. CDR3 sequence reads: CASSLKIPPQNTEAFF. CDR3 nucleotide sequence: TGTGCCAGCAGCTTAAAGATTCCCCCCCAAAACACTGAAGCTTTCTTT.